These 30 T cell receptor beta chains share one sample of origin, sequenced in a study of blood T cell repertoires in COVID-19. Sequenced by immunoSEQ multiplex PCR; TCRdb stores in-frame clones only, minus some. The sample yields over 150,000 clones, roughly 90% seen once. The sequenced material came from peripheral blood. These receptors were taken from a man in his forties or fifties with acute or convalescent COVID-19.

The chain links TRBV30 to TRBJ2-7; no clear D gene. The CDR3 loop spans 11 amino acids. V was pared by 2 bases and J by 2 bases, with 4 bases between. Germline V gene data show CDR1 as GTSNPN and CDR2 as SVGIG (reference sequence). The CDR3 protein is CAWSTAYEQYV. In DNA form, the CDR3 reads TGTGCCTGGAGTACAGCCTACGAGCAGTACGTC.

The genes are TRBV4-2 and TRBJ2-2; D unclear. Trimming left V 0 bases short and J 5 bases short, with 7 bases between. The CDR3 length is 14 residues. Germline V CDR1 and CDR2: LGHNA, YNFKEQ. The CDR3 here is CASSQDTATGELFF. DNA of the CDR3: TGTGCCAGCAGCCAAGATACAGCAACCGGGGAGCTGTTTTTT.

This chain links TRBV10-3 with TRBJ1-3; possible D gene TRBD1, 6 bases. With 0 bases removed from V and 0 bases from J, the gap between germline ends came to 9 bases. Germline V gene data show CDR1 as ENHRY and CDR2 as SYGVKD. This CDR3 region has 16 residues. The CDR3 DNA is TGTGCCATCAGTGAGTCGGGACAAGGCTCTGGAAACACCATATATTTT. Translating it yields CAISESGQGSGNTIYF.

The chain links TRBV5-1 to TRBJ2-2; 7 positions match TRBD2. The J segment lost 5 bases and the V segment lost 0 bases, leaving 7 bases of the junction unmatched. Germline values: CDR1 SGHRS, CDR2 YFSETQ. The CDR3 length is 16 residues. Here the CDR3 DNA reads TGCGCCAGCAGCTTGGCCTTCCTAGCGGATACCGGGGAGCTGTTTTTT. Translation: CASSLAFLADTGELFF.

The chain combines TRBV4-1 with TRBJ1-2; D is perhaps TRBD1 (6 bases). Germline CDR1 reads MGHRA; CDR2 reads YSYEKL. Trimming left V 7 bases short and J 4 bases short, with 19 bases between. The CDR3 runs 15 residues. CDR3: CASNTNREAVYGYTF. In DNA, the CDR3 is TGCGCCAGCAACACAAACAGGGAAGCAGTCTATGGCTACACCTTC.

The V call is TRBV5-8, the J call TRBJ1-5, with 8 bases aligning to TRBD1. The CDR3 spans 16 residues. CDR1 is SGHTS and CDR2 is YDEGEE in the germline V gene. V lost 4 bases and J lost 2; bases outside the gene matches: 8. CDR3 bases: TGTGCCAGCAGCCCCTGGACAGGGATGGGCAATCAGCCCCAGCATTTT. It is translated as CASSPWTGMGNQPQHF.

This clone is a singleton in its sample. This rearrangement joins TRBV6-5 to TRBJ1-5; tentatively, D is TRBD1 (6 bases). V lost 6 bases and J lost 11, with 20 bases in between. CDR1 is MNHEY and CDR2 is SVGAGI in the germline V gene. The CDR3 loop spans 14 amino acids. CDR3 amino acids: CASSLHRDYPSQHF. CDR3 sequence (DNA): TGTGCCAGCAGCCTGCACAGGGATTATCCGTCCCAGCATTTT.

The J gene is TRBJ1-5, the V gene TRBV6-6, with D perhaps matching TRBD1 (5 bases). The CDR3 runs to 14 residues. CDR1 and CDR2 (germline): MNHNY, SVGAGI (reference sequence). Between the trimmed V and J ends, which lost 4 bases and 0 bases, there was a span of 7 bases. The CDR3 DNA is TGTGCCAGCAGTTCGGACAATAGCAATCAGCCCCAGCATTTT. Translation: CASSSDNSNQPQHF.

The chain employs TRBV29-1 and TRBJ2-2, with 12 nucleotides matching TRBD1. From germline, CDR1 is SQVTM and CDR2 ANQGSEA. This CDR3 is 16 amino acids long. The junction had 2 bases not matched to a gene; V was cut back by 3 bases and J by 0 bases. The CDR3 region is CSVEGQGASNTGELFF. For the CDR3, the DNA is TGCAGCGTTGAGGGACAGGGGGCGTCGAACACCGGGGAGCTGTTTTTT.

The rearrangement links TRBV11-3 to TRBJ2-2, with 8 bases lining up with TRBD1. The CDR3 consists of 15 residues. V shed 3 bases and J 4 bases; nucleotides not matched to a gene: 4. CDR1 is SGHNT and CDR2 is YENEEA in the germline V gene. CDR3 coding DNA: TGTGCCAGCAGCTTCGGACAGGGCGCCACCGGGGAGCTGTTTTTT. Translation: CASSFGQGATGELFF.

The J gene is TRBJ2-1, the V gene TRBV7-8, with D tentatively TRBD1 (6 bases). V was pared by 3 bases and J by 4 bases, with 10 bases between. The CDR3 runs 14 residues. Germline lookup yields CDR1 SGHVS and CDR2 FQNEAQ. The CDR3 nucleotides read TGTGCCAGCAGCTTCAGGGGCCGGTACAATGAGCAGTTCTTC. It yields the protein CASSFRGRYNEQFF.

The chain joins TRBV28 to TRBJ2-4; D not certain. V was shortened by 4 bases and J by 4 bases, with 8 bases between the two germline ends. CDR3 size: 13 residues. The germline gives CDR1 MDHEN, CDR2 SYDVKM. CDR3 nucleotide sequence: TGTGCCAGCAGTTATACAGAGAAAAACATTCAGTACTTC. Translated: CASSYTEKNIQYF.

The CDR3 DNA sequence: TGTGCCAGCAGCTTAAGTATGGGAGCCCAGCATTTT. Translated, it gives CASSLSMGAQHF. The rearrangement uses TRBV5-8 and TRBJ1-5; no clear D. Trimming took off 2 bases at V and 11 bases at J, with 11 bases between the two ends. The CDR3 is made up of 12 amino acids. Germline CDR1 reads SGHTS; CDR2 reads YDEGEE.

V is TRBV28 and J is TRBJ1-1; TRBD1 matches at 9 bases. This CDR3 has 15 residues. CDR1 is MDHEN, CDR2 SYDVKM, per germline. Trimming at V came to 5 bases and at J to 3 bases, leaving 7 bases not matched to a gene. The CDR3 spells CASSPPGQGYTEAFF. CDR3 in DNA: TGTGCCAGCAGTCCCCCGGGACAGGGCTACACTGAAGCTTTCTTT.

The J gene is TRBJ2-4, the V gene TRBV7-9; a weak D match, TRBD2 (5 bases). Germline loops: CDR1 SEHNR, CDR2 FQNEAQ (reference sequence). The CDR3 has 16 residues. V lost 5 bases, J lost 3 bases, and 17 bases lay in between. The CDR3 here is CASSQEVLTLKNIQYF. DNA of the CDR3: TGTGCCAGCAGCCAGGAGGTACTCACACTCAAAAACATTCAGTACTTC.

The sample holds one count of this clone. The genes are TRBV3-1 (or the pseudogene TRBV3-2) and TRBJ1-5; 8 nucleotides line up with TRBD1. The CDR3 totals 15 residues. From germline, CDR1 is LGHDT and CDR2 YNNKEL (reference sequence). Germline trimming cut 0 bases from V and 12 bases from J; bases unmatched to any gene: 10. In DNA form, the CDR3 reads TGTGCCAGCAGCCAAGATCTTTCGGGGGACAGGCGCCAGCATTTT. Translating it yields CASSQDLSGDRRQHF.

The sample holds one count of this clone. The V and J genes are TRBV7-3 and TRBJ2-3; the D gene is possibly TRBD2 (6 bases). The CDR3 totals 15 residues. CDR1 and CDR2 (germline): SGHTA, FQGTGA. Between the trimmed V and J ends, which lost 6 bases and 0 bases, there was a span of 13 bases. CDR3 bases: TGTGCCAGCAGTCAACGGGGGTCTAGCACAGATACGCAGTATTTT. Amino acid sequence: CASSQRGSSTDTQYF. Complete variable domain (other parts from reference TRBV7-3 and TRBJ2-3): GAGVSQTPSNKVTEKGKYVELRCDPISGHTALYWYRQSLGQGPEFLIYFQGTGAADDSGLPNDRFFAVRPEGSVSTLKIQRTERGDSAVYLCASSQRGSSTDTQYFGPGTRLTVL.

The chain combines TRBV9 with TRBJ2-3, with 7 positions matching TRBD1. This CDR3 is built from 14 residues. The V gene end was trimmed by 4 bases and the J gene end by 9 bases; junction bases not matched to a gene: 11. CDR1 is SGDLS and CDR2 is YYNGEE in the germline V gene. The DNA for the CDR3 is TGTGCCAGCAGCCCATCCCGGGACAGTATAACGCAGTATTTT. It specifies CASSPSRDSITQYF.

This chain links TRBV7-2 with TRBJ1-2, with TRBD1 as a possible D gene (5 bases). Trimming shortened V by 6 bases and J by 0 bases, and 11 bases separated the two germline ends. The CDR3 totals 14 residues. Germline V gene lookup returns CDR1 SGHTA and CDR2 FQGNSA. The DNA of the CDR3 is TGTGCCAGCAGTTTTAACAGGACTAACTATGGCTACACCTTC. This sequence encodes CASSFNRTNYGYTF.

This clone was observed once. The V call is TRBV19, the J call TRBJ2-1; perhaps TRBD1 as D (6 bases). CDR1 LNHDA and CDR2 SQIVND come from the germline V gene (reference sequence). The CDR3 sequence is 12 residues long. Trimming took 6 bases from V and 6 from J, leaving 9 bases between them. The chain's CDR3 is CASRKQGNEQFF. CDR3 bases: TGTGCCAGTAGAAAACAGGGCAATGAGCAGTTCTTC. The variable domain in full, completed from reference TRBV19 and TRBJ2-1, reads DGGITQSPKYLFRKEGQNVTLSCEQNLNHDAMYWYRQDPGQGLRLIYYSQIVNDFQKGDIAEGYSVSREKKESFPLTVTSAQKNPTAFYLCASRKQGNEQFFGPGTRLTVL.

This chain joins TRBV5-1 and TRBJ2-2; TRBD2 aligns across 10 bases. Germline values: CDR1 SGHRS, CDR2 YFSETQ. V shed 6 bases and J 0 bases; nucleotides not matched to a gene: 2. This CDR3 comprises 15 residues. The chain's CDR3 is CASTLAGANTGELFF. CDR3 nucleotides: TGCGCCAGCACCCTAGCGGGAGCGAACACCGGGGAGCTGTTTTTT. Filled out from reference TRBV5-1 and TRBJ2-2, the complete variable domain reads KAGVTQTPRYLIKTRGQQVTLSCSPISGHRSVSWYQQTPGQGLQFLFEYFSETQRNKGNFPGRFSGRQFSNSRSEMNVSTLELGDSALYLCASTLAGANTGELFFGEGSRLTVL.

The V and J genes are TRBV28 and TRBJ2-7; TRBD1 might be the D (6 bases). Looked up from germline, CDR1 is MDHEN and CDR2 is SYDVKM. V shed 9 bases and J shed 7 bases, with 13 bases lying between them. The CDR3 is made up of 11 amino acids. CDR3 in DNA: TGTGCCAGTGGGACAACTTGGGAGCAGTACGTC. As protein: CASGTTWEQYV.

The chain employs TRBV7-6 and TRBJ1-3, with 8 bases identical to TRBD1. This CDR3 is built from 16 residues. The V and J ends lost 0 bases and 0 bases, in that order; junction bases with no gene match: 1. Per germline, CDR1 SGHVS and CDR2 FNYEAQ. CDR3 bases: TGTGCCAGCAGCTTAGCGGGACAGGACTCTGGAAACACCATATATTTT. Translated: CASSLAGQDSGNTIYF.

The genes are TRBV9 and TRBJ1-1; no reliable D call. V lost 0 bases to trimming and J lost 5 bases, with 8 bases between them. Germline-derived CDR1 and CDR2 are SGDLS and YYNGEE. There are 13 residues in the CDR3. The CDR3, as DNA: TGTGCCAGCAGCGTAGTCCGGGGAACTGAAGCTTTCTTT. Translated, it gives CASSVVRGTEAFF. Variable domain in full (rest from reference TRBV9 and TRBJ1-1): DSGVTQTPKHLITATGQRVTLRCSPRSGDLSVYWYQQSLDQGLQFLIQYYNGEERAKGNILERFSAQQFPDLHSELNLSSLELGDSALYFCASSVVRGTEAFFGQGTRLTVV.

This chain joins TRBV6-5 and TRBJ2-3; TRBD2 might be the D (5 bases). Trimming cost V 2 bases and J 6 bases, with 15 bases left between them. From germline, CDR1 is MNHEY and CDR2 SVGAGI. CDR3 length: 15 residues. The CDR3 DNA sequence: TGTGCCAGCAGTTACACCTTCCCTTTAGCGGATACGCAGTATTTT. It translates to CASSYTFPLADTQYF.

The chain joins TRBV7-9 to TRBJ1-1, with D maybe TRBD1 (5 bases). The CDR3 runs 11 residues. Germline values: CDR1 SEHNR, CDR2 FQNEAQ (reference sequence). The V gene lost 1 base and the J gene lost 8 bases, with 5 bases spanning the gap. DNA of the CDR3: TGTGCCAGCAGCTTAGGGGGCGAAGCTTTCTTT. It specifies CASSLGGEAFF.

V usage is TRBV27 and J usage is TRBJ2-7; TRBD2 matches 11 bases. Looked up from germline, CDR1 is MNHEY and CDR2 is SMNVEV (reference sequence). The CDR3 has 15 amino acids. Trimming took 2 bases from V and 7 from J; bases not matched to a gene: 7. CDR3 in DNA: TGTGCCAGCAGTTTAGTAGCGGGAGGGCCGGAGGAGCAGTACTTC. Protein product: CASSLVAGGPEEQYF.

V and J are TRBV20-1 and TRBJ2-7, with 10 bases identical to TRBD1. The germline V gene encodes CDR1 DFQATT and CDR2 SNEGSKA (reference sequence). The trim removed 3 bases at V and 0 bases at J, leaving 2 bases unmatched. The CDR3 loop spans 14 amino acids. The CDR3 coding sequence is TGCAGTGCTAGTCGACAGGGGGCCTCCTACGAGCAGTACTTC. Protein sequence: CSASRQGASYEQYF.

This chain uses TRBV29-1 with TRBJ1-2; 9 bases agree with TRBD1. V lost 7 bases to trimming and J lost 4 bases; unmatched junction nucleotides: 10. CDR3 length: 14 amino acids. The germline gives CDR1 SQVTM, CDR2 ANQGSEA. Here the CDR3 DNA reads TGCAGCGCTGTGCCAGGGGACAGGGTCTATGGCTACACCTTC. Translating it yields CSAVPGDRVYGYTF.

The chain is built from TRBV7-9 and TRBJ2-3; D is possibly TRBD2 (6 bases). CDR3 length equals 15 residues. Trimming took off 7 bases at V and 2 bases at J, with 16 bases between the two ends. CDR1 SEHNR and CDR2 FQNEAQ come from the germline V gene (reference sequence). In DNA, the CDR3 is TGTGCCAGCACTAAAAGTAGCGGATACACAGATACGCAGTATTTT. It translates to CASTKSSGYTDTQYF.